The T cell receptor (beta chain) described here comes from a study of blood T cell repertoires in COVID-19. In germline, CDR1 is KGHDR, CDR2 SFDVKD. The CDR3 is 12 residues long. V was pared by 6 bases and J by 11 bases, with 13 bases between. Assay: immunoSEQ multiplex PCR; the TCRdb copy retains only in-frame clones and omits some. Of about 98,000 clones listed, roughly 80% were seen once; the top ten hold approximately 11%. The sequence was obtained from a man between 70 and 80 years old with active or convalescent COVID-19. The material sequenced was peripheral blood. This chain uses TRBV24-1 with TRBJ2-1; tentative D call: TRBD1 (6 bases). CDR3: CATSKGDGKQFF. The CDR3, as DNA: TGTGCCACCAGTAAGGGGGATGGAAAGCAGTTCTTC.